What follows are 13 T cell receptor beta chains derived from one specimen sequenced in a study of T cells in narcolepsy. Using immunoSEQ multiplex PCR, the repertoire was profiled, and TCRdb retains in-frame clones only, with some absent. The sample carries 30,000 to 35,000 clones, 83% recorded once. The specimen was CD45RA- memory CD4+ T cells from PBMCs. The origin of the receptors is a human donor with narcolepsy.

The chain is built from TRBV4-2 and TRBJ2-1, with TRBD1 matching 9 bases. The CDR3 runs 17 residues. The V gene's germline CDR1 is LGHNA and CDR2 YNFKEQ. The V gene end was trimmed by 0 bases and the J gene end by 7 bases; junction bases not matched to a gene: 10. The CDR3 region is CASSQEGGQGVWNEQFF. The CDR3 coding sequence is TGTGCCAGCAGCCAAGAGGGGGGACAGGGAGTTTGGAATGAGCAGTTCTTC.

Only one count was recorded for this clone. This chain joins TRBV6-1 and TRBJ1-1; 7 nucleotides agree with TRBD1. Germline V CDR1 and CDR2: MNHNS, SASEGT. The CDR3 spans 13 residues. V shed 6 bases and J 8 bases; nucleotides not matched to a gene: 9. This CDR3 reads CASRTRQGLEAFF. The CDR3 DNA is TGTGCCAGCAGGACGAGACAGGGACTCGAAGCTTTCTTT.

The chain is built from TRBV4-3 and TRBJ1-4; D gene unclear. The CDR3 loop spans 16 amino acids. The ends were cut back, 0 bases at V and 7 bases at J, with 15 bases in the middle. The germline CDR1 and CDR2 sequences are LGHNA and YSLEER. This CDR3 is CASSQDRRIVGEKLFF. The DNA for the CDR3 is TGCGCCAGCAGCCAAGATCGAAGGATTGTCGGTGAAAAACTGTTTTTT.

This clone was observed once. The chain employs TRBV9 and TRBJ1-1; 8 nucleotides match TRBD1. Germline V gene sequence: CDR1 SGDLS, CDR2 YYNGEE. Losses at the gene ends were 3 bases for V and 10 bases for J; bases not matched to a gene: 5. The CDR3 runs 12 residues. DNA of the CDR3: TGTGCCAGCAGCGCGGTCGACAGGGGAGCTTTCTTT. Its protein is CASSAVDRGAFF.

This clone was detected a few times. The V and J genes are TRBV6-1 and TRBJ1-4; possibly TRBD1 for D (5 bases). CDR3 length: 15 amino acids. Looked up from germline, CDR1 is MNHNS and CDR2 is SASEGT. The V and J ends lost 1 base and 5 bases respectively, with 11 bases between them. The CDR3 here is CASSEGDSYNEKLFF. The CDR3 DNA sequence: TGTGCCAGCAGTGAAGGTGACAGCTACAATGAAAAACTGTTTTTT.

This clone was counted a few times. This chain uses TRBV6-6 with TRBJ2-7; D may be TRBD1 (6 bases). This CDR3 is 12 amino acids long. The V gene's germline CDR1 is MNHNY and CDR2 SVGAGI (reference sequence). Trimming shortened V by 5 bases and J by 2 bases, and 7 bases separated the two germline ends. CDR3 amino acids: CASSRDTYEQYF. The CDR3 nucleotides read TGTGCCAGCAGTCGGGACACCTACGAGCAGTACTTC.

V usage is TRBV14 and J usage is TRBJ2-1, with TRBD2 matching 7 bases. V was clipped by 0 bases and J by 6 bases; unmatched bases: 8. Per the germline V gene, CDR1 is SGHDN and CDR2 is FVKESK. The CDR3 is 16 residues long. CDR3 sequence: CASSQEGGDSPNEQFF. CDR3 DNA sequence: TGTGCCAGCAGCCAAGAGGGGGGGGATTCGCCCAATGAGCAGTTCTTC.

This clone was found once. The chain links TRBV14 to TRBJ2-3, with D possibly being TRBD1 (6 bases). Germline assignment: CDR1 SGHDN and CDR2 FVKESK. Trimming left V 8 bases short and J 3 bases short, with 24 bases between. The length of the CDR3 is 17 residues. CDR3 sequence: CASRRGSGLTVTDTQYF. CDR3 DNA sequence: TGTGCCAGCCGAAGGGGGAGCGGCCTCACGGTGACAGATACGCAGTATTTT.

The chain combines TRBV6-4 with TRBJ1-6, with a tentative D call TRBD1 (5 bases). Trimming pared 2 bases from V and 9 bases from J, leaving 14 bases between. This CDR3 spans 15 amino acids. The germline gives CDR1 MRHNA, CDR2 SNTAGT. The DNA of the CDR3 is TGTGCCAGCAGTGACGGTGGGGGAATCGGTTCACCCCTCCACTTT. Residues: CASSDGGGIGSPLHF.

The V gene is TRBV5-1, the J gene TRBJ2-3; 9 nucleotides agree with TRBD1. Trimming removed 4 bases from V and 3 bases from J; junction bases left unmatched: 9. Germline CDR1 and CDR2: SGHRS and YFSETQ. The CDR3 loop spans 16 amino acids. CDR3 protein: CASSPAGTGITDTQYF. The CDR3 bases are TGCGCCAGCAGCCCCGCCGGGACAGGGATAACAGATACGCAGTATTTT.

This clone was found once. The V gene is TRBV18, the J gene TRBJ1-2; D call uncertain. Trimming removed 1 base from V and 4 bases from J, with 13 bases in between. Germline CDR1 is KGHSH and CDR2 is LQKENI. The CDR3 runs 15 residues. The DNA for the CDR3 is TGTGCCAGCTCACCACGAAGTAACAGCCTCTATGGCTACACCTTC. Translated, it gives CASSPRSNSLYGYTF.

The table lists this clone with a count of one. The rearrangement uses TRBV7-9 and TRBJ1-2; TRBD1 is a possible D gene (6 bases). With 6 bases removed from V and 8 bases from J, the gap between germline ends came to 10 bases. Looked up from germline, CDR1 is SEHNR and CDR2 is FQNEAQ (reference sequence). The CDR3 is 11 residues long. The CDR3 bases are TGTGCCAGCAGATTTACAGGGGGCTACACCTTC. Encoded protein: CASRFTGGYTF.

The chain recombines TRBV6-1 with TRBJ1-2; D is ambiguous. V was shortened by 6 bases and J by 1 base, with 12 bases between the two germline ends. This CDR3 is 14 amino acids long. CDR1 is MNHNS, CDR2 SASEGT, per germline. CDR3 sequence: CASSLGAVNYGYTF. In nucleotides, the CDR3 is TGTGCCAGCAGCCTCGGAGCAGTTAACTATGGCTACACCTTC.